Described below is a single T cell receptor beta chain sequence and its context. Researchers ran the PCR with 60 Vbeta and 13 Jbeta primers. The repertoire was sequenced with immunoSEQ multiplex PCR; TCRdb's copy has only in-frame clones and lacks some. The table includes some 110,000 clones, around 80% detected once. The sample originates from a study of cytomegalovirus exposure and HLA in healthy donors. Whole-study context: As an earlier analysis found, 150 million to 200 million T cells yielded about 120 million unique TCR beta sequences.

After removal of 4 bases from V and 1 base from J, the junction contained 4 bases not matched to a gene. This CDR3 comprises 14 residues. Germline V lookup: CDR1 SGHRS, CDR2 YFSETQ. The sequence came from a man aged 30 to 39 in good health and CMV-seropositive. The V call is TRBV5-1, the J call TRBJ1-1; TRBD1 matches 7 bases. The sequenced material came from PBMCs. In DNA form, the CDR3 reads TGCGCCAGCAGCCGAGGGACAGCGAACACTGAAGCTTTCTTT. It specifies CASSRGTANTEAFF.